One TCR beta chain is described in this entry. Germline V gives CDR1 ENHRY, CDR2 SYGVKD. This CDR3 is 12 amino acids long. V was clipped by 3 bases and J by 4 bases, with 4 bases between them. 60 Vbeta and 13 Jbeta primers were used in PCR. Only in-frame clones appear in the TCRdb table, and some are missing; sequencing was by immunoSEQ multiplex PCR. Of approximately 70,000 clones detected, around four fifths appear once; the ten largest clones hold 9.7%. This entry comes from a study of cytomegalovirus exposure and HLA in healthy donors. V gene TRBV10-3 combines with J gene TRBJ1-5; no clear D. This TCR came from a man in his forties or fifties in good health and CMV-seronegative. Input material: PBMCs. The chain's CDR3 is CAISELNQPQHF. The CDR3 bases are TGTGCCATCAGTGAATTAAATCAGCCCCAGCATTTT.